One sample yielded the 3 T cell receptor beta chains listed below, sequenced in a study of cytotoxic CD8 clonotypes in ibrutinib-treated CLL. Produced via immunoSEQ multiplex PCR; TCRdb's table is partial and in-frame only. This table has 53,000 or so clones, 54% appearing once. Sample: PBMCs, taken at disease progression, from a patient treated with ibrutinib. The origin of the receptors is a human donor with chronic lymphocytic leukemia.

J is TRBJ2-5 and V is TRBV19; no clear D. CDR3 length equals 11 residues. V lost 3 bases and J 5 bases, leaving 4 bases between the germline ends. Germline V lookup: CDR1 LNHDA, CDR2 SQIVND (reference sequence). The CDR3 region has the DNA TGTGCCAGTAGTATGTGGGAGACCCAGTACTTC. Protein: CASSMWETQYF.

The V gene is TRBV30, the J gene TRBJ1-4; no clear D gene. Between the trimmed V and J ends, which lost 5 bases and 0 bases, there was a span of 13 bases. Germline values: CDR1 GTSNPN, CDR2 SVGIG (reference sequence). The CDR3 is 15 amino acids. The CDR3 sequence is CAWGRFDATNEKLFF. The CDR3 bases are TGTGCCTGGGGCCGGTTCGACGCAACTAATGAAAAACTGTTTTTT. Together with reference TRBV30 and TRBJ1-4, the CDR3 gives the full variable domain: SQTIHQWPATLVQPVGSPLSLECTVEGTSNPNLYWYRQAAGRGLQLLFYSVGIGQISSEVPQNLSASRPQDRQFILSSKKLLLSDSGFYLCAWGRFDATNEKLFFGSGTQLSVL.

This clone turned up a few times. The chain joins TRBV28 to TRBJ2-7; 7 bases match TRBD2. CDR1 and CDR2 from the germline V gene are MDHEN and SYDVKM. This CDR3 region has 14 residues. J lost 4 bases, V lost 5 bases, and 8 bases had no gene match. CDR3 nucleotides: TGTGCCAGCAGTCGCCCGGGACTACAATACGAGCAGTACTTC. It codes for CASSRPGLQYEQYF.